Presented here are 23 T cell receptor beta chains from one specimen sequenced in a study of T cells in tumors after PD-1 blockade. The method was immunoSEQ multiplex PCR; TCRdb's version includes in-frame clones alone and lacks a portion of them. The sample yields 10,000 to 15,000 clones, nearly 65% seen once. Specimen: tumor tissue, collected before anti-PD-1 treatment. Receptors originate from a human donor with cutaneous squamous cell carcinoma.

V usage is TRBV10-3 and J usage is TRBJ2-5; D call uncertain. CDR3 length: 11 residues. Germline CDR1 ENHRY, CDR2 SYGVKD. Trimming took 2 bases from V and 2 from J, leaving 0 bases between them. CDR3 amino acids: CAISEQETQYF. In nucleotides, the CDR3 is TGTGCCATCAGTGAGCAAGAGACCCAGTACTTC.

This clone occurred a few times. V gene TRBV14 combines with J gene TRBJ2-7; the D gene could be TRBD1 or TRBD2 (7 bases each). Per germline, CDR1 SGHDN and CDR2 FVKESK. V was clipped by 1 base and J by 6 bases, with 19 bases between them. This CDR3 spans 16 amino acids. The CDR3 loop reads CASSQVKAGGAGEQYF. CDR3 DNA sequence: TGTGCCAGCAGCCAAGTTAAGGCAGGGGGGGCTGGCGAGCAGTACTTC.

The CDR3 nucleotides read TGTGCCAGCTGGGGACCAGCTGCTCTGTCACCCCTCCACTTT. The encoded protein is CASWGPAALSPLHF. This chain joins TRBV28 and TRBJ1-6, with D possibly matching TRBD1 (5 bases). Germline CDR1 MDHEN, CDR2 SYDVKM. The germline V and J ends were trimmed by 8 bases and 10 bases, with 18 bases remaining between them. CDR3 length: 14 residues.

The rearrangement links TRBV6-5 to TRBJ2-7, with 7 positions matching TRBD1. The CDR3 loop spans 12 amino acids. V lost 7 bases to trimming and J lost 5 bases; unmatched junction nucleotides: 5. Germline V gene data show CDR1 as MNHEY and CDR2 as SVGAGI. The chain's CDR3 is CASISTGNEQYF. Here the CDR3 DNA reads TGTGCCAGCATTTCGACAGGGAACGAGCAGTACTTC.

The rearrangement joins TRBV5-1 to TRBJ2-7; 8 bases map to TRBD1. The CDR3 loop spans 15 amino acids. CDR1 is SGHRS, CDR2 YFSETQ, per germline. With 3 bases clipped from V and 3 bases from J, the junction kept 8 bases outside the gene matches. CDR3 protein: CASSSQGDRSYEQYF. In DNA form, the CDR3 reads TGCGCCAGCAGCTCACAGGGGGACCGGAGCTACGAGCAGTACTTC.

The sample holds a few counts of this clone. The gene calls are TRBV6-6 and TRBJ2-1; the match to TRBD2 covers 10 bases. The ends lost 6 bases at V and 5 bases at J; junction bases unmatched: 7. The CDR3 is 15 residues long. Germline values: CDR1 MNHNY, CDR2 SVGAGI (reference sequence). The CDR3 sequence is CASRGGTSENNEQFF. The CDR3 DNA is TGTGCCAGCAGAGGGGGGACTAGCGAGAACAATGAGCAGTTCTTC.

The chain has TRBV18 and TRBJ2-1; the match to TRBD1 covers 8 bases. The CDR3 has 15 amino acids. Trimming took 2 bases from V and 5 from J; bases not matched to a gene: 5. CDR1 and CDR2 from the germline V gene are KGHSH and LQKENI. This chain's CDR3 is CASSPTRQGNNEQFF. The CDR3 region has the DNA TGTGCCAGCTCACCAACGAGACAGGGGAACAATGAGCAGTTCTTC.

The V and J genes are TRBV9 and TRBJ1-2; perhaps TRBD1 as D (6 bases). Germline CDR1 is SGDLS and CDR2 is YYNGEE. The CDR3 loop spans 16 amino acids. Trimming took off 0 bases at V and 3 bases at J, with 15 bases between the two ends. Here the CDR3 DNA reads TGTGCCAGCAGCGTAGGCGGGACACGAGACTACTATGGCTACACCTTC. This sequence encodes CASSVGGTRDYYGYTF. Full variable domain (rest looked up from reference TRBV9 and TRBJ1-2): DSGVTQTPKHLITATGQRVTLRCSPRSGDLSVYWYQQSLDQGLQFLIQYYNGEERAKGNILERFSAQQFPDLHSELNLSSLELGDSALYFCASSVGGTRDYYGYTFGSGTRLTVV.

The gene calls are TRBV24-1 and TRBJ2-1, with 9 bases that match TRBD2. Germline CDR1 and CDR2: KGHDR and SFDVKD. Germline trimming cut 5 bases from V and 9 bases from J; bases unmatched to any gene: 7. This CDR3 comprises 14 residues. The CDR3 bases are TGTGCCACCAGTGGCATAGCGGGAGCCGTTGAGCAGTTCTTC. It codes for CATSGIAGAVEQFF.

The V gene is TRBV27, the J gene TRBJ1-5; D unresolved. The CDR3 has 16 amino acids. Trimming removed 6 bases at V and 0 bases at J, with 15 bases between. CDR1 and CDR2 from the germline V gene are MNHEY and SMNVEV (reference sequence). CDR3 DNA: TGTGCCAGCAGCAGTCAAGTCCCTTATAGCAATCAGCCCCAGCATTTT. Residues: CASSSQVPYSNQPQHF.

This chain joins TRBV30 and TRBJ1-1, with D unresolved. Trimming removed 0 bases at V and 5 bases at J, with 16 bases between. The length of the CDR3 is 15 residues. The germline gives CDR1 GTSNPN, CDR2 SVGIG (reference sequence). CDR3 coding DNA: TGTGCCTGGAGTGTACGTAAGGGCTTCTATACTGAAGCTTTCTTT. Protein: CAWSVRKGFYTEAFF. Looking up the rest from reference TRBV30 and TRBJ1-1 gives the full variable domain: SQTIHQWPATLVQPVGSPLSLECTVEGTSNPNLYWYRQAAGRGLQLLFYSVGIGQISSEVPQNLSASRPQDRQFILSSKKLLLSDSGFYLCAWSVRKGFYTEAFFGQGTRLTVV.

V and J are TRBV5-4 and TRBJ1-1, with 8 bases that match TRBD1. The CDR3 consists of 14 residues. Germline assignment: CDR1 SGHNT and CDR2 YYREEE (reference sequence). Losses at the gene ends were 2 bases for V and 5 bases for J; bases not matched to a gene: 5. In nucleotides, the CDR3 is TGTGCCAGCAGCTTAGGGGACAGGAGAACTGAAGCTTTCTTT. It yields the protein CASSLGDRRTEAFF.

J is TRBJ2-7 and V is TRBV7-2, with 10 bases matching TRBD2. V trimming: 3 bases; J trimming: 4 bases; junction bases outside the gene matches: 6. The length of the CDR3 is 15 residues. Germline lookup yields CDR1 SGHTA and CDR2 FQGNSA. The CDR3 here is CASSFKAGGVYEQYF. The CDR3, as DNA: TGTGCCAGCAGCTTCAAAGCGGGAGGGGTATACGAGCAGTACTTC.

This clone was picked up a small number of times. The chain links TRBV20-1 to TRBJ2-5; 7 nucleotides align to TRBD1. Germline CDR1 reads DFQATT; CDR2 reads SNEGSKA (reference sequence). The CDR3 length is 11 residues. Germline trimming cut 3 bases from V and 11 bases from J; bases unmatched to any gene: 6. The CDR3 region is CSASIQGLQYF. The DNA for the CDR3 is TGCAGTGCTAGCATACAGGGGCTTCAGTACTTC.

CDR3 bases: TGTGCCACCAACGGTCCTTATTCAGGGTGGAGGGTGAACACTGAAGCTTTCTTT. This gives the protein CATNGPYSGWRVNTEAFF. This chain links TRBV28 with TRBJ1-1; a weak D match, TRBD1 (5 bases). Germline CDR1 and CDR2: MDHEN and SYDVKM. This CDR3 contains 18 residues. V lost 10 bases to trimming and J lost 0 bases, with 27 bases between them.

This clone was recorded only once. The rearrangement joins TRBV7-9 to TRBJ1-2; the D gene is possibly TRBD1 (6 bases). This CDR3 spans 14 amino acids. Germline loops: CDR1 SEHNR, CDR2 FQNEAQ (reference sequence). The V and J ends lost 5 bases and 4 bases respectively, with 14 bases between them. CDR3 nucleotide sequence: TGTGCCAGCAGCCCCGTGGGGGCTTTCTATGGCTACACCTTC. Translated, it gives CASSPVGAFYGYTF.

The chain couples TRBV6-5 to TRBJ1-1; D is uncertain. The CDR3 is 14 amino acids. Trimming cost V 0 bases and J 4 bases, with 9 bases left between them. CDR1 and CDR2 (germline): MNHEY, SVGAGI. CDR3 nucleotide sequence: TGTGCCAGCAGTTACTCGAAACGGTTCACTGAAGCTTTCTTT. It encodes CASSYSKRFTEAFF.

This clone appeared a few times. The CDR3 DNA is TGTGCCAGCAGCTTGGGGGTGGCAGGGGTTTATCAGCCCCAGCATTTT. This sequence encodes CASSLGVAGVYQPQHF. This sequence joins TRBV5-8 and TRBJ1-5, with a weak D call TRBD1 (6 bases). Germline V gives CDR1 SGHTS, CDR2 YDEGEE. The CDR3 spans 16 residues. Trimming cost V 0 bases and J 5 bases, with 15 bases left between them.

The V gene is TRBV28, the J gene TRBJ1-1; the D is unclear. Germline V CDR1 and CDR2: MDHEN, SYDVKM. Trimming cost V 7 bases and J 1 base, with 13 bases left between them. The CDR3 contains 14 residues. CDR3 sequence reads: CASTLLGSNTEAFF. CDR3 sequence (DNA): TGTGCCAGCACCCTGCTAGGATCGAACACTGAAGCTTTCTTT. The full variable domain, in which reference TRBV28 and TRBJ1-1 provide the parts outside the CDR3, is DVKVTQSSRYLVKRTGEKVFLECVQDMDHENMFWYRQDPGLGLRLIYFSYDVKMKEKGDIPEGYSVSREKKERFSLILESASTNQTSMYLCASTLLGSNTEAFFGQGTRLTVV.

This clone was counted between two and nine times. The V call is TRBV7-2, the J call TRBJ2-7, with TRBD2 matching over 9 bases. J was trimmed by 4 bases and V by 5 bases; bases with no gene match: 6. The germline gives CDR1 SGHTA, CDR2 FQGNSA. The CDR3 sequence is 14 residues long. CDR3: CASSPTSGRYEQYF. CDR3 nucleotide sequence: TGTGCCAGCAGCCCGACTAGCGGACGATACGAGCAGTACTTC.

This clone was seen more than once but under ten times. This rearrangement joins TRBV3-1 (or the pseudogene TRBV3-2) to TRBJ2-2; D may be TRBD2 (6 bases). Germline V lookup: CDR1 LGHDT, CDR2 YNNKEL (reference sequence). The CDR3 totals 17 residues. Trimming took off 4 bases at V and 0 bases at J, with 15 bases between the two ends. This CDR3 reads CASSPQWGRSNTGELFF. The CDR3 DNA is TGTGCCAGCAGCCCTCAATGGGGGAGGTCGAACACCGGGGAGCTGTTTTTT.

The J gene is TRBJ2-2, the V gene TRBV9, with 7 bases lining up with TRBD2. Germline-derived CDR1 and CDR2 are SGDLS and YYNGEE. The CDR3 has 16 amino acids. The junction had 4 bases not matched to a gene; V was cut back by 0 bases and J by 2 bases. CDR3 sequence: CASSVDLAVNTGELFF. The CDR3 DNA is TGTGCCAGCAGCGTAGACCTAGCGGTCAACACCGGGGAGCTGTTTTTT.

Here the CDR3 DNA reads TGTGCCAGCAGCTTGACAAGACTAGCGGAACATTACAGCTCCTACGAGCAGTACTTC. Translated, it gives CASSLTRLAEHYSSYEQYF. This sequence joins TRBV5-6 and TRBJ2-7, with 9 bases aligning to TRBD2. CDR1 and CDR2 from the germline V gene are SGHDT and YYEEEE. The CDR3 is 19 amino acids. V was clipped by 1 base and J by 0 bases; unmatched bases: 14.